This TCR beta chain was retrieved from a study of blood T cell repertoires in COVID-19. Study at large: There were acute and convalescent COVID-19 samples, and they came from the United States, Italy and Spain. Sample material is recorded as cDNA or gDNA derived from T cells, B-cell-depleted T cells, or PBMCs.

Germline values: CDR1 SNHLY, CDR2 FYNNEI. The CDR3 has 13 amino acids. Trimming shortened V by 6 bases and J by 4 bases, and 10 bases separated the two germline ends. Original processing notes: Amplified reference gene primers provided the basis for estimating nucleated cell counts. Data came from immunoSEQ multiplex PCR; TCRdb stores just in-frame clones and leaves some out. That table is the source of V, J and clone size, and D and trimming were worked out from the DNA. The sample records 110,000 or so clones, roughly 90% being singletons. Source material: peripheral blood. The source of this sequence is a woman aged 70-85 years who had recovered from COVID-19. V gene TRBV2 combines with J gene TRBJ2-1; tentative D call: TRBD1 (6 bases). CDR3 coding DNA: TGTGCCAGCAGCCACACAGGGTACAATGAGCAGTTCTTC. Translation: CASSHTGYNEQFF.